Sequencing of this TCR beta chain was carried out in a study of early T cells in non-severe SARS-CoV-2 infection. Across the study: Sequenced bulk RNA came from whole blood that was unsorted, and chains were unpaired. Study observations and caveats: The VDJdb matching leaned toward anti-spike CD8 responses and overlooked private and CD4 specificities.

The table lists this clonotype with many counts. Its antigen is unknown. The germline CDR1 and CDR2 sequences are SGHTA and FQGTGA. The length of the CDR3 is 14 residues. V lost 5 bases and J lost 0, with 9 bases in between. TCRdb redid the calling of the 5' RACE reads with MiXCR, one entry per CDR3 protein. The sample lists about 130,000 distinct CDR3 sequences; 15% were seen once. The V call is TRBV7-3, the J call TRBJ2-3, with TRBD2 as a possible D gene (5 bases). Sequencing was done on a sample of whole blood. The source of this sequence is an adult who was a healthcare worker with PCR-confirmed SARS-CoV-2 infection or an uninfected control (not recorded which). The CDR3 DNA follows: TGTGCCAGCAGCCTCCGGGGAAGCACAGATACGCAGTATTTT. It specifies CASSLRGSTDTQYF.